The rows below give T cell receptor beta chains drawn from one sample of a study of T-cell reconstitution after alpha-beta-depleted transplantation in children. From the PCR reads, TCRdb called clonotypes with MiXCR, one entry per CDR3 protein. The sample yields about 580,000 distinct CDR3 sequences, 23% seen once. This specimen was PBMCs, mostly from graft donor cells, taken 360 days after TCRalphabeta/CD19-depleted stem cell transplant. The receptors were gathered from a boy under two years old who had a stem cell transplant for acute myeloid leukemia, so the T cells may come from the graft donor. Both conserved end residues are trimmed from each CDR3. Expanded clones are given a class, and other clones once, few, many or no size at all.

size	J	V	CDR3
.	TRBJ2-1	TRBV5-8	ASSSVNVYNEQF
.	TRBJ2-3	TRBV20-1	SARWGLPTDTQY
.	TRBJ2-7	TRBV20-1	SARTGPDEQY
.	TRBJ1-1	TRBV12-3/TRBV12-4	ASCVGALGRAF
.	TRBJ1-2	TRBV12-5	ASGLVGDYGYT
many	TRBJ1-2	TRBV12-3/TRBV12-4	ASSPQTFNYGYT
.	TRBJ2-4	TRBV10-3	TISLIASGDLAKNIQY
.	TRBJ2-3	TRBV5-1	ASVAGSSTDTQY
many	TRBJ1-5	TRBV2	ASSDERVRQPQH
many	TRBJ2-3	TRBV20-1	SARGRPALNTQY
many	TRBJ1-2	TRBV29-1	SAREYGYT
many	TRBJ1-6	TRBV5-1	ASSLGQGNSPLH
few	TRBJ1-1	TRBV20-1	SARTASRTEAF
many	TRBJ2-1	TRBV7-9	ASSFKTSGGAHEQF
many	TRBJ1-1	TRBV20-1	SARVYVNTEAF
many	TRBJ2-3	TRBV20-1	SANGIELAGRRTDTQY
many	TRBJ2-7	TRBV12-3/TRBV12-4	ASSFPRRGGAEQY
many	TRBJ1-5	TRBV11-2	ASSLVLNQPQH
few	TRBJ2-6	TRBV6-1	ASKDRESGANVLT
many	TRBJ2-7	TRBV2	ASSPSIGEQY
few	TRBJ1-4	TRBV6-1	ASRNRGPNEKLF
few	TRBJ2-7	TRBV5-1	ASSLMGVGHKGTNEQY
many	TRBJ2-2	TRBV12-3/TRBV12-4	ASSARTGTGELF
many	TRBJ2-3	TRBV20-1	SASQGSKYTDTQY
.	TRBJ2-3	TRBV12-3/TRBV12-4	ASSFSPDGTQY
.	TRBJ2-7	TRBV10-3	AISERVRGGPGEQY
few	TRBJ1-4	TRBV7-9	ASSKGKVEGTTNEKLF
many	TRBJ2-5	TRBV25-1	ASTTGLETQY